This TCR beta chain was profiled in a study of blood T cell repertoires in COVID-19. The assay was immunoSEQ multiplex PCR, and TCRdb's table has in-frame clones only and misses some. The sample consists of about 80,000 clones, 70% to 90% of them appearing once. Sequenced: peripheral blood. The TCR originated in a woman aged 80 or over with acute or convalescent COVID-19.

CDR3: CASRRLNRDRGPEAFF. The CDR3 nucleotides read TGTGCCAGCAGGCGATTAAACCGGGACAGGGGGCCTGAAGCTTTCTTT. V gene TRBV27 combines with J gene TRBJ1-1; 12 nucleotides agree with TRBD1. CDR1 is MNHEY, CDR2 SMNVEV, per germline (reference sequence). Unmatched junction bases numbered 11, after V lost 6 bases and J lost 6 bases. The CDR3 runs 16 residues.